This T cell receptor (beta chain) was sequenced in a study of T cell changes during pregnancy in multiple sclerosis. This clone was recorded once. TCRdb's table, derived via immunoSEQ multiplex PCR, lists solely in-frame clones and lacks some. The table has around 100,000 clones, around nine tenths seen once. This TCR derives from a female donor with multiple sclerosis, enrolled in a pregnancy study. Sequences were derived from peripheral blood, sampled in the third trimester of pregnancy.

In nucleotides, the CDR3 is TGTGCCAGCAGCCCCGGGACTAGCGGGAGCACAGATACGCAGTATTTT. It codes for CASSPGTSGSTDTQYF. The chain links TRBV4-2 to TRBJ2-3; 12 nucleotides align to TRBD2. The CDR3 runs 16 residues. Germline loops: CDR1 LGHNA, CDR2 YNFKEQ. Germline trimming cut 4 bases from V and 0 bases from J; bases unmatched to any gene: 2.